The 23 T cell receptor beta chains listed next were all sequenced from one sample in a study of shared clonotypes between healthy human individuals. The repertoire was sequenced with immunoSEQ multiplex PCR; TCRdb's copy has only in-frame clones and lacks some. The table shows 800,000 to 950,000 clones, with around 96% occurring only once. CD8 cells regarded as naive lacked CD45RO, were positively chosen for CCR7, and omitted terminally differentiated effector memory CD45RA+ cells. The sequenced material came from naive CD8+ T cells sorted from blood. Every receptor here comes from a man aged 30-40 years in good health.

The chain has TRBV5-1 and TRBJ2-7; D assignment may be TRBD1 or TRBD2 (6 bases each). Between the trimmed V and J ends, which lost 1 base and 4 bases, there was a span of 18 bases. Germline lookup yields CDR1 SGHRS and CDR2 YFSETQ. The CDR3 contains 16 residues. The CDR3 sequence: CASSLLAGEVGYEQYF. In DNA form, the CDR3 reads TGCGCCAGCAGCTTGCTTGCAGGGGAGGTGGGTTACGAGCAGTACTTC.

This clone was found once. The rearrangement links TRBV6-1 to TRBJ2-3; D may be TRBD1 or TRBD2 (5 bases each). Germline CDR1 MNHNS, CDR2 SASEGT. This CDR3 has 13 amino acids. V gave up 5 bases and J gave up 1 base, with 7 bases separating them. For the CDR3, the DNA is TGTGCCAGCAGTATGGGGGGCACAGATACGCAGTATTTT. It encodes CASSMGGTDTQYF.

The DNA for the CDR3 is TGCAGCGTTGAAACTCCTAGCGGGAGGGCCAATGAGCAGTTCTTC. This gives the protein CSVETPSGRANEQFF. J is TRBJ2-1 and V is TRBV29-1; 12 bases fit TRBD2. Germline V gene sequence: CDR1 SQVTM, CDR2 ANQGSEA. V lost 2 bases to trimming and J lost 6 bases; unmatched junction nucleotides: 5. This CDR3 contains 15 residues.

This chain links TRBV15 with TRBJ2-2, with no clear D. This CDR3 is built from 11 residues. Germline CDR1 and CDR2: LNHNV and YYDKDF (reference sequence). Between the trimmed V and J ends, which lost 5 bases and 5 bases, there was a span of 3 bases. The CDR3 DNA reads TGTGCCACCAGCCAGACCGGGGAGCTGTTTTTT. Its protein is CATSQTGELFF.

CDR3 sequence: CASSEVGLAGDEQYF. The CDR3, as DNA: TGTGCCAGCAGTGAAGTCGGCCTAGCGGGAGACGAGCAGTACTTC. V gene TRBV6-1 combines with J gene TRBJ2-7, with TRBD2 matching over 10 bases. The CDR3 extends over 15 amino acids. V dropped 1 base and J dropped 5; count of bases not matched to a gene: 5. Per the germline V gene, CDR1 is MNHNS and CDR2 is SASEGT.

In its sample, this clone was seen once. This chain connects TRBV28 to TRBJ2-1; D may correspond to TRBD1 or TRBD2 (5 bases each). Germline V gene data show CDR1 as MDHEN and CDR2 as SYDVKM. The CDR3 is 16 residues long. Trimming removed 6 bases from V and 1 base from J, with 16 bases in between. The CDR3 loop is CASSITGGSSYNEQFF. The DNA of the CDR3 is TGTGCCAGCAGCATAACAGGAGGTTCTTCCTACAATGAGCAGTTCTTC.

The genes are TRBV23-1 and TRBJ2-7; 7 nucleotides agree with TRBD1. TRBV23-1 is an ORF, and what it does is uncertain. J lost 1 base, V lost 3 bases, and 6 bases had no gene match. The CDR3 covers 15 residues. CDR3 region: CASSQVTGPSYEQYF. In DNA form, the CDR3 reads TGCGCCAGCAGTCAGGTGACAGGGCCTTCCTACGAGCAGTACTTC.

V is TRBV2 and J is TRBJ2-2; D might be TRBD1 (6 bases). The CDR3 is made up of 13 amino acids. With 8 bases removed from V and 5 bases from J, the gap between germline ends came to 12 bases. Germline loops: CDR1 SNHLY, CDR2 FYNNEI. For the CDR3, the DNA is TGTGCCAGCGGGGGCAGATTAACCGGGGAGCTGTTTTTT. Protein: CASGGRLTGELFF.

This clone showed up just once. The chain has TRBV7-9 and TRBJ1-1; D ambiguous. CDR1 and CDR2 from the germline V gene are SEHNR and FQNEAQ (reference sequence). Trimming pared 3 bases from V and 0 bases from J, leaving 14 bases between. The CDR3 spans 16 residues. For the CDR3, the DNA is TGTGCCAGCAGCTTCCCTTTGGCAGTCATGAACACTGAAGCTTTCTTT. Its protein is CASSFPLAVMNTEAFF.

This sequence joins TRBV28 and TRBJ2-7; 7 positions agree with TRBD1. Germline CDR1 and CDR2: MDHEN and SYDVKM. The V segment lost 6 bases and the J segment 7 bases; nucleotides outside the gene matches: 15. CDR3 length equals 15 residues. The CDR3 reads CASRKGAATVGEQYF. The CDR3 DNA reads as TGTGCCAGCAGGAAGGGGGCGGCTACCGTAGGGGAGCAGTACTTC.

V and J are TRBV27 and TRBJ2-1, with D uncertain. The germline gives CDR1 MNHEY, CDR2 SMNVEV (reference sequence). The germline V and J ends were trimmed by 6 bases and 0 bases, with 9 bases remaining between them. The CDR3 loop spans 14 amino acids. CDR3 loop: CASSYTNSYNEQFF. For the CDR3, the DNA is TGTGCCAGCAGCTACACCAACTCCTACAATGAGCAGTTCTTC.

This chain uses TRBV2 with TRBJ2-1; 9 bases match TRBD2. Germline CDR1 reads SNHLY; CDR2 reads FYNNEI. The CDR3 spans 16 residues. The ends lost 4 bases at V and 9 bases at J; junction bases unmatched: 13. The CDR3 here is CASSVQAGTSWSEQFF. The CDR3 DNA reads as TGTGCCAGCAGTGTCCAAGCCGGGACTAGCTGGAGTGAGCAGTTCTTC.

The gene calls are TRBV27 and TRBJ2-7; D uncertain. V lost 8 bases and J 7 bases, leaving 15 bases between the germline ends. Germline CDR1 and CDR2: MNHEY and SMNVEV (reference sequence). The CDR3 is 12 residues long. The CDR3 loop reads CASRNRGREQYF. The CDR3 DNA reads TGTGCCAGCCGAAATCGAGGTAGGGAGCAGTACTTC.

The J gene is TRBJ1-3, the V gene TRBV10-2; no reliable D call. Germline V gene lookup returns CDR1 WSHSY and CDR2 SAAADI. V was trimmed by 2 bases and J by 2 bases, leaving 7 bases between them. CDR3 length equals 14 residues. The DNA of the CDR3 is TGCGCCAGCAGTGAGGGCCCTACTGGAAACACCATATATTTT. It translates to CASSEGPTGNTIYF.

The rearrangement joins TRBV7-7 to TRBJ2-1, with 14 bases identical to TRBD2. Germline CDR1 and CDR2: SSHAT and FNYEAQ (reference sequence). Losses at the gene ends were 5 bases for V and 6 bases for J; bases not matched to a gene: 3. The CDR3 is 15 residues long. The CDR3 loop reads CASSPGLAGVNEQFF. The CDR3 DNA is TGTGCCAGCAGCCCGGGACTAGCGGGAGTCAATGAGCAGTTCTTC.

This clone was seen just once. The chain links TRBV11-1 to TRBJ2-5; D ambiguous. The CDR3 has 13 amino acids. Trimming took off 5 bases at V and 5 bases at J, with 12 bases between the two ends. CDR1 and CDR2 (germline): SGHAT, FQDESV (reference sequence). The DNA of the CDR3 is TGTGCCAGCAGCCCATCAACCGGGGAGACCCAGTACTTC. This sequence encodes CASSPSTGETQYF.

The chain combines TRBV6-5 with TRBJ2-1, with TRBD2 matching 10 bases. The CDR3 is 16 residues long. Germline CDR1 and CDR2: MNHEY and SVGAGI. V shed 2 bases and J 7 bases; nucleotides not matched to a gene: 8. The DNA of the CDR3 is TGTGCCAGCAGTTACCCCGGAGCGGGAGGGGGAAATGAGCAGTTCTTC. Translated, it gives CASSYPGAGGGNEQFF.

The chain has TRBV2 and TRBJ2-1, with 9 bases identical to TRBD2. The CDR3 spans 19 residues. J was trimmed by 4 bases and V by 4 bases; bases with no gene match: 17. Germline lookup yields CDR1 SNHLY and CDR2 FYNNEI. In DNA form, the CDR3 reads TGTGCCAGCAGTGGGCGCGGGAGGGCCTCTGGCTTAGAATACAATGAGCAGTTCTTC. Its translation is CASSGRGRASGLEYNEQFF.

The gene calls are TRBV7-6 and TRBJ2-2, with TRBD2 matching over 11 bases. The CDR3 is made up of 16 amino acids. Germline V lookup: CDR1 SGHVS, CDR2 FNYEAQ. J lost 6 bases, V lost 1 base, and 4 bases had no gene match. The CDR3 here is CASSLGTSGWSGELFF. Here the CDR3 DNA reads TGTGCCAGCAGCTTAGGGACTAGCGGGTGGTCCGGGGAGCTGTTTTTT.

The chain links TRBV7-9 to TRBJ2-3; 14 bases line up with TRBD2. This CDR3 has 17 amino acids. CDR1 and CDR2 from the germline V gene are SEHNR and FQNEAQ (reference sequence). The V and J ends lost 5 bases and 5 bases, in that order; junction bases with no gene match: 9. Written as DNA, the CDR3 is TGTGCCAGCAGCCAAACCGGGACTAGCGGGAGACAAGATACGCAGTATTTT. Protein sequence: CASSQTGTSGRQDTQYF.

This chain joins TRBV11-3 and TRBJ2-1; 9 nucleotides align to TRBD2. The CDR3 totals 17 residues. Germline V gene lookup returns CDR1 SGHNT and CDR2 YENEEA. The junction had 4 bases not matched to a gene; V was cut back by 0 bases and J by 1 base. The CDR3 DNA reads as TGTGCCAGCAGCTTAGAAAGTAGCGGGAGATCCTACAATGAGCAGTTCTTC. It specifies CASSLESSGRSYNEQFF.

The chain couples TRBV5-5 to TRBJ1-1; unclear D gene. Germline assignment: CDR1 SGHKS and CDR2 YYEKEE (reference sequence). Trimming cost V 0 bases and J 13 bases, with 22 bases left between them. This CDR3 has 15 amino acids. The DNA for the CDR3 is TGTGCCAGCAGCTTGGAAGGAGGCCGGCTGTCTTTCGGTTTCTTT. This codes for CASSLEGGRLSFGFF.

This clone was seen only once. CDR3 in amino acids: CASSQWVGTGELFF. In nucleotides, the CDR3 is TGCGCCAGCAGCCAATGGGTGGGCACCGGGGAGCTGTTTTTT. The chain recombines TRBV4-3 with TRBJ2-2; D unclear. Deletions cut 2 bases from V and 4 bases from J, with 8 bases between. Germline CDR1 is LGHNA and CDR2 is YSLEER. CDR3 length: 14 amino acids.